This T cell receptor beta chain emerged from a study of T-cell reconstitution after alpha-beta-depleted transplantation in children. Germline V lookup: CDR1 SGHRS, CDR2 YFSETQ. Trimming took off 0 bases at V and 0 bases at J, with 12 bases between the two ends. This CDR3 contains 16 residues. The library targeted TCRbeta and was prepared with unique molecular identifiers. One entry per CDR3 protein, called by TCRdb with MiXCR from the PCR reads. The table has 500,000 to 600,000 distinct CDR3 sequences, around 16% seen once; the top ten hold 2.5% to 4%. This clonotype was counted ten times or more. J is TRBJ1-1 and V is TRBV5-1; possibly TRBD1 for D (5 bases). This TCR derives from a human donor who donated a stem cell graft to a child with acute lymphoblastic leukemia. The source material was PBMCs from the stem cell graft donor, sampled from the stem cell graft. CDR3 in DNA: TGCGCCAGCAGCTTGGTAGGAGGGGCCCTGAACACTGAAGCTTTCTTT. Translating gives CASSLVGGALNTEAFF.